The rows below give T cell receptor beta chains drawn from one sample of a study of blood T cell repertoires in COVID-19. Assay: immunoSEQ multiplex PCR; the TCRdb copy retains only in-frame clones and omits some. The sample consists of under 100,000 clones, about four fifths of them appearing once. The sample comprised peripheral blood. These receptors all come from a man between 60 and 70 years old with acute or convalescent COVID-19. Both conserved end residues are part of each CDR3. Each record gives: J gene, D gene, clone size, V gene, CDR3 protein, CDR3 DNA. A D gene is named only where the DNA matches it firmly. Expanded clones are given a class, and other clones once, few, many or no size at all.

j_call: TRBJ1-2; d_call: NA; clone_size: NA; v_call: TRBV21-1; cdr3_aa: CASSKVRNRVDYGYTF; cdr3_nt: TGTGCCAGCAGCAAAGTAAGAAACAGGGTGGACTATGGCTACACCTTC
j_call: TRBJ1-1; d_call: TRBD1; clone_size: NA; v_call: TRBV3-1/TRBV3-2; cdr3_aa: CASSLRQGGTEAFF; cdr3_nt: TGTGCCAGCAGCCTCAGACAGGGAGGCACTGAAGCTTTCTTT
j_call: TRBJ1-5; d_call: NA; clone_size: NA; v_call: TRBV4-1; cdr3_aa: CASSQDVDSHQPQHF; cdr3_nt: TGCGCCAGCAGCCAAGACGTTGACAGTCATCAGCCCCAGCATTTT
j_call: TRBJ1-6; d_call: NA; clone_size: NA; v_call: TRBV5-1; cdr3_aa: CASSLAGGGANSPLHF; cdr3_nt: TGCGCCAGCAGCTTGGCCGGAGGAGGGGCAAATTCACCCCTCCACTTT
j_call: TRBJ1-6; d_call: TRBD1; clone_size: NA; v_call: TRBV5-4; cdr3_aa: CASSSKTGGNSPLHF; cdr3_nt: TGTGCCAGCAGCTCGAAGACAGGGGGGAATTCACCCCTCCACTTT
j_call: TRBJ2-5; d_call: NA; clone_size: few; v_call: TRBV11-1; cdr3_aa: CASSLGGPQETQYF; cdr3_nt: TGTGCCAGCAGCTTAGGGGGCCCCCAAGAGACCCAGTACTTC
j_call: TRBJ2-5; d_call: TRBD2; clone_size: few; v_call: TRBV3-1/TRBV3-2; cdr3_aa: CASSLRTSGRGETQYF; cdr3_nt: TGTGCCAGCAGCCTCAGGACTAGCGGGCGGGGAGAGACCCAGTACTTC
j_call: TRBJ2-5; d_call: TRBD2; clone_size: NA; v_call: TRBV5-1; cdr3_aa: CASSLGLAGLETQYF; cdr3_nt: TGCGCCAGCAGTCTAGGACTAGCGGGACTAGAGACCCAGTACTTC
j_call: TRBJ2-7; d_call: NA; clone_size: NA; v_call: TRBV6-2/TRBV6-3; cdr3_aa: CASSYSALTPSYEQYF; cdr3_nt: TGTGCCAGCAGTTACTCCGCACTTACCCCCTCCTACGAGCAGTACTTC
j_call: TRBJ2-3; d_call: TRBD2; clone_size: few; v_call: TRBV27; cdr3_aa: CASSSNLAGGGDTQYF; cdr3_nt: TGTGCCAGCAGCTCGAATTTAGCGGGAGGCGGAGATACGCAGTATTTT
j_call: TRBJ2-1; d_call: NA; clone_size: few; v_call: TRBV5-1; cdr3_aa: CASSLFSSYNEQFF; cdr3_nt: TGCGCCAGCAGCTTGTTTAGCTCCTACAATGAGCAGTTCTTC
j_call: TRBJ2-5; d_call: TRBD2; clone_size: NA; v_call: TRBV3-1/TRBV3-2; cdr3_aa: CASSQGGPGGETQYF; cdr3_nt: TGTGCCAGCAGCCAAGGGGGACCGGGGGGAGAGACCCAGTACTTC
j_call: TRBJ2-6; d_call: NA; clone_size: once; v_call: TRBV7-2; cdr3_aa: CASSLGATNSGANVLTF; cdr3_nt: TGTGCCAGCAGCTTAGGGGCGACGAACTCTGGGGCCAACGTCCTGACTTTC
j_call: TRBJ1-2; d_call: NA; clone_size: NA; v_call: TRBV18; cdr3_aa: CASSYGSTGGYTF; cdr3_nt: TGTGCCAGCTCATACGGTTCAACCGGTGGCTACACCTTC
j_call: TRBJ2-4; d_call: NA; clone_size: NA; v_call: TRBV18; cdr3_aa: CASSPPSTPGSIQYF; cdr3_nt: TGTGCCAGCTCACCACCGTCGACTCCCGGGAGCATTCAGTACTTC
j_call: TRBJ1-1; d_call: TRBD1; clone_size: NA; v_call: TRBV7-2; cdr3_aa: CASNDRALNTEAFF; cdr3_nt: TGTGCCAGCAACGACAGGGCACTAAACACTGAAGCTTTCTTT
j_call: TRBJ2-1; d_call: TRBD2; clone_size: NA; v_call: TRBV4-3; cdr3_aa: CASSKELAGVYNEQFF; cdr3_nt: TGCGCCAGCAGCAAAGAACTAGCGGGGGTATACAATGAGCAGTTCTTC
j_call: TRBJ1-2; d_call: TRBD1; clone_size: once; v_call: TRBV7-9; cdr3_aa: CASSLAVPGGHYGYTF; cdr3_nt: TGTGCCAGCAGCTTAGCGGTGCCAGGGGGACACTATGGCTACACCTTC
j_call: TRBJ1-5; d_call: NA; clone_size: NA; v_call: TRBV28; cdr3_aa: CASSLVRLGQKAYSNQPQHF; cdr3_nt: TGTGCCAGCAGTTTAGTCCGATTGGGCCAGAAAGCATATAGCAATCAGCCCCAGCATTTT
j_call: TRBJ2-2; d_call: TRBD2; clone_size: NA; v_call: TRBV5-1; cdr3_aa: CASSELAGADTGELFF; cdr3_nt: TGCGCCAGCAGCGAGCTAGCGGGGGCGGACACCGGGGAGCTGTTTTTT
j_call: TRBJ2-7; d_call: NA; clone_size: NA; v_call: TRBV5-1; cdr3_aa: CASSFPDSGEQYF; cdr3_nt: TGCGCCAGCAGCTTCCCGGACAGCGGTGAGCAGTACTTC
j_call: TRBJ2-2; d_call: NA; clone_size: NA; v_call: TRBV6-1; cdr3_aa: CASSDTGLSNTGELFF; cdr3_nt: TGTGCCAGCAGTGATACAGGTCTTTCGAACACCGGGGAGCTGTTTTTT
j_call: TRBJ2-7; d_call: TRBD2; clone_size: NA; v_call: TRBV10-1; cdr3_aa: CASSESNGGRAYEQYF; cdr3_nt: TGCGCCAGCAGTGAGTCGAATGGCGGGAGGGCCTACGAGCAGTACTTC
j_call: TRBJ1-5; d_call: NA; clone_size: few; v_call: TRBV28; cdr3_aa: CASSLSTSGSNQPQHF; cdr3_nt: TGTGCCAGCAGTTTATCCACCTCGGGATCGAATCAGCCCCAGCATTTT
j_call: TRBJ1-6; d_call: TRBD1; clone_size: NA; v_call: TRBV12-5; cdr3_aa: CASGLGLGQNNSPLHF; cdr3_nt: TGTGCTAGTGGTTTGGGCTTGGGACAGAATAATTCACCCCTCCACTTT
j_call: TRBJ2-2; d_call: TRBD1; clone_size: NA; v_call: TRBV9; cdr3_aa: CASSVPGQGPFNTGELFF; cdr3_nt: TGTGCCAGCAGCGTCCCGGGACAGGGGCCTTTTAACACCGGGGAGCTGTTTTTT
j_call: TRBJ1-4; d_call: NA; clone_size: NA; v_call: TRBV21-1; cdr3_aa: CASVRRRGEKLFF; cdr3_nt: TGTGCCAGCGTCAGGCGCCGGGGGGAAAAACTGTTTTTT
j_call: TRBJ2-3; d_call: TRBD2; clone_size: NA; v_call: TRBV6-2/TRBV6-3; cdr3_aa: CASSTRLAGDTDTQYF; cdr3_nt: TGTGCCAGCAGTACGCGACTAGCGGGGGACACAGATACGCAGTATTTT
j_call: TRBJ1-3; d_call: TRBD1; clone_size: NA; v_call: TRBV5-1; cdr3_aa: CASSLLPTGTGGNTIYF; cdr3_nt: TGCGCCAGCAGCTTACTACCGACCGGGACAGGGGGCAACACCATATATTTT
j_call: TRBJ2-5; d_call: NA; clone_size: NA; v_call: TRBV24-1; cdr3_aa: CATSGSGPETQYF; cdr3_nt: TGTGCCACCAGTGGGTCCGGTCCTGAGACCCAGTACTTC
j_call: TRBJ2-7; d_call: TRBD2; clone_size: once; v_call: TRBV2; cdr3_aa: CATRTSGSRGFAYEQYF; cdr3_nt: TGTGCCACCCGGACTAGCGGGAGTAGGGGGTTTGCATACGAGCAGTACTTC
j_call: TRBJ1-2; d_call: NA; clone_size: NA; v_call: TRBV5-1; cdr3_aa: CASSLFQATGYTF; cdr3_nt: TGCGCCAGCAGCTTGTTCCAGGCGACGGGCTACACCTTC
j_call: TRBJ2-1; d_call: TRBD2; clone_size: NA; v_call: TRBV9; cdr3_aa: CASSMGWREGLGGEQFF; cdr3_nt: TGTGCCAGCAGCATGGGATGGCGGGAGGGCCTTGGGGGTGAGCAGTTCTTC
j_call: TRBJ2-5; d_call: TRBD1; clone_size: NA; v_call: TRBV11-2; cdr3_aa: CASSPQGLETQYF; cdr3_nt: TGTGCCAGCAGCCCACAGGGGCTGGAGACCCAGTACTTC
j_call: TRBJ1-2; d_call: TRBD1; clone_size: few; v_call: TRBV6-5; cdr3_aa: CASRSGTGNYGYTF; cdr3_nt: TGTGCCAGCAGGTCCGGGACAGGGAATTATGGCTACACCTTC
j_call: TRBJ2-6; d_call: TRBD1; clone_size: NA; v_call: TRBV27; cdr3_aa: CASSYHRGQGANVLTF; cdr3_nt: TGTGCCAGCAGTTATCACAGGGGGCAAGGGGCCAACGTCCTGACTTTC
j_call: TRBJ2-1; d_call: TRBD2; clone_size: NA; v_call: TRBV12-3/TRBV12-4; cdr3_aa: CASSFAGGDEQFF; cdr3_nt: TGTGCCAGCAGTTTCGCGGGGGGTGATGAGCAGTTCTTC
j_call: TRBJ1-1; d_call: TRBD1; clone_size: NA; v_call: TRBV27; cdr3_aa: CASSAQGALGEAFF; cdr3_nt: TGTGCCAGCAGTGCACAGGGGGCCTTGGGTGAAGCTTTCTTT
j_call: TRBJ2-4; d_call: NA; clone_size: NA; v_call: TRBV3-1/TRBV3-2; cdr3_aa: CASSQSVINNIQYF; cdr3_nt: TGTGCCAGCAGCCAATCCGTTATTAATAACATTCAGTACTTC
j_call: TRBJ1-5; d_call: NA; clone_size: NA; v_call: TRBV19; cdr3_aa: CASSHLRDNQPQHF; cdr3_nt: TGTGCCAGTAGTCATCTCAGGGATAATCAGCCCCAGCATTTT
j_call: TRBJ1-2; d_call: NA; clone_size: once; v_call: TRBV2; cdr3_aa: CASIFEESVNGYTF; cdr3_nt: TGTGCCAGCATTTTTGAGGAGTCTGTTAATGGCTACACCTTC
j_call: TRBJ2-2; d_call: TRBD2; clone_size: NA; v_call: TRBV5-1; cdr3_aa: CASSLELAGGTNTGELFF; cdr3_nt: TGCGCCAGCAGCTTGGAACTAGCGGGGGGAACGAACACCGGGGAGCTGTTTTTT
j_call: TRBJ2-7; d_call: NA; clone_size: NA; v_call: TRBV28; cdr3_aa: CASTETRTTYEQYF; cdr3_nt: TGTGCCAGCACCGAGACTAGGACGACCTACGAGCAGTACTTC
j_call: TRBJ2-1; d_call: NA; clone_size: NA; v_call: TRBV6-6; cdr3_aa: CASSYIQRFYNEQFF; cdr3_nt: TGTGCCAGCAGTTACATCCAGCGGTTCTACAATGAGCAGTTCTTC
j_call: TRBJ2-3; d_call: NA; clone_size: NA; v_call: TRBV6-4; cdr3_aa: CASTPGASDTDTQYF; cdr3_nt: TGTGCCAGCACCCCCGGGGCTAGCGACACAGATACGCAGTATTTT